The 24 T cell receptor beta chains in this list originate from one sample, sequenced in a study of T cell responses to AZD1222 COVID-19 vaccine. Clones were read by immunoSEQ multiplex PCR, and TCRdb kept only the in-frame ones, dropping some. This table holds about 110,000 clones, roughly 90% found once. Sequencing was performed on peripheral blood, taken 28 days after the second AZD1222 dose. These receptors originate from an adult who received the AZD1222 COVID-19 vaccine.

The chain links TRBV14 to TRBJ1-1; D is unresolved. V was clipped by 4 bases and J by 4 bases, with 7 bases between them. Germline-derived CDR1 and CDR2 are SGHDN and FVKESK. The CDR3 spans 12 residues. For the CDR3, the DNA is TGTGCCAGCAGCCCGATGGGCACTGAAGCTTTCTTT. Amino acids: CASSPMGTEAFF.

This clone appeared a few times. The chain employs TRBV28 and TRBJ2-5; possibly TRBD1 for D (6 bases). In germline, CDR1 is MDHEN, CDR2 SYDVKM. V lost 2 bases and J lost 2, with 9 bases in between. There are 14 residues in the CDR3. CDR3 DNA sequence: TGTGCCAGCAGTTTACAGGGGAATCAAGAGACCCAGTACTTC. Its translation: CASSLQGNQETQYF.

The rearrangement joins TRBV20-1 to TRBJ1-1; D is perhaps TRBD1 (5 bases). The CDR3 length is 12 residues. Deletions cut 4 bases from V and 3 bases from J, with 9 bases between. CDR1 is DFQATT, CDR2 SNEGSKA, per germline (reference sequence). CDR3 sequence reads: CSATDSYTEAFF. Written as DNA, the CDR3 is TGCAGTGCTACTGACAGCTACACTGAAGCTTTCTTT.

The chain carries TRBV16 and TRBJ1-1; D call uncertain. Trimming cost V 0 bases and J 7 bases, with 6 bases left between them. This CDR3 has 12 residues. The germline CDR1 and CDR2 sequences are KGHSY and FQNENV. CDR3 loop: CASSQSSFEAFF. The CDR3 DNA is TGTGCCAGCAGCCAATCATCGTTTGAAGCTTTCTTT.

The rearrangement joins TRBV18 to TRBJ2-1; 7 bases agree with TRBD2. The germline CDR1 and CDR2 sequences are KGHSH and LQKENI. The V gene end was trimmed by 2 bases and the J gene end by 6 bases; junction bases not matched to a gene: 7. CDR3 size: 15 residues. The DNA for the CDR3 is TGTGCCAGCTCACCAGCGGGAGACCCTCGCAATGAGCAGTTCTTC. Its translation: CASSPAGDPRNEQFF.

The chain has TRBV5-4 and TRBJ2-7; 8 nucleotides agree with TRBD2. V shed 1 base, J shed 0 bases, and the junction held 3 bases outside the gene matches. The CDR3 has 15 residues. The germline CDR1 and CDR2 sequences are SGHNT and YYREEE (reference sequence). The CDR3 sequence is CASSLSGGSSYEQYF. The CDR3 DNA sequence: TGTGCCAGCAGCTTGAGCGGGGGATCCTCCTACGAGCAGTACTTC.

V is TRBV28 and J is TRBJ1-5, with D possibly TRBD1 on 5 matching bases. Per germline, CDR1 MDHEN and CDR2 SYDVKM. V was pared by 10 bases and J by 4 bases, with 14 bases between. This CDR3 contains 13 residues. CDR3 DNA: TGTGCCACGCAACGGGGGGGTAATCAGCCCCAGCATTTT. This sequence encodes CATQRGGNQPQHF.

The gene calls are TRBV7-3 and TRBJ2-7; D may match TRBD1 or TRBD2 (5 bases each). Germline-derived CDR1 and CDR2 are SGHTA and FQGTGA. V lost 5 bases and J 6 bases, leaving 14 bases between the germline ends. The CDR3 totals 13 residues. The CDR3 spells CASSPGTSGEQYF. CDR3 in DNA: TGTGCCAGCAGCCCTGGGACGTCGGGCGAGCAGTACTTC.

The rearrangement joins TRBV24-1 to TRBJ2-3, with 10 bases identical to TRBD2. Germline CDR1 and CDR2: KGHDR and SFDVKD. The CDR3 length is 15 residues. Trimming cost V 7 bases and J 7 bases; bases outside gene matches: 10. This chain's CDR3 is CATSPTSGIAYTQYF. The CDR3, as DNA: TGTGCCACCAGCCCCACTAGCGGGATAGCATATACGCAGTATTTT.

Only a few counts were recorded for this clone. V and J are TRBV11-3 and TRBJ1-2; D is unclear. CDR1 SGHNT and CDR2 YENEEA come from the germline V gene. V was shortened by 0 bases and J by 5 bases, with 4 bases between the two germline ends. CDR3 length equals 12 residues. Here the CDR3 reads CASSLEQYGYTF. The CDR3 nucleotides read TGTGCCAGCAGCTTAGAACAGTATGGCTACACCTTC.

The CDR3 DNA reads as TGCAGCGTTACCGGGACTAGCGGGAGTGGTGCAGATACGCAGTATTTT. Amino acid sequence: CSVTGTSGSGADTQYF. The gene calls are TRBV29-1 and TRBJ2-3; 14 bases are shared with TRBD2. This CDR3 has 16 amino acids. The germline V gene has CDR1 SQVTM and CDR2 ANQGSEA. Trimming took 5 bases from V and 4 from J; bases not matched to a gene: 8.

The V call is TRBV30, the J call TRBJ1-2; 9 nucleotides match TRBD1. The CDR3 extends over 15 amino acids. The germline V gene encodes CDR1 GTSNPN and CDR2 SVGIG (reference sequence). With V trimmed by 4 bases and J by 2 bases, 8 bases remained unmatched. The CDR3 region has the DNA TGTGCCTGGAACACGTGGACAGGGGCGAACTATGGCTACACCTTC. This codes for CAWNTWTGANYGYTF. Complete variable domain (other parts from reference TRBV30 and TRBJ1-2): SQTIHQWPATLVQPVGSPLSLECTVEGTSNPNLYWYRQAAGRGLQLLFYSVGIGQISSEVPQNLSASRPQDRQFILSSKKLLLSDSGFYLCAWNTWTGANYGYTFGSGTRLTVV.

The rearrangement links TRBV28 to TRBJ2-2; TRBD2 matches at 10 bases. This CDR3 spans 17 amino acids. J was trimmed by 2 bases and V by 3 bases; bases with no gene match: 6. CDR1 MDHEN and CDR2 SYDVKM come from the germline V gene. This CDR3 is CASSFLSGGANTGELFF. DNA for the CDR3: TGTGCCAGCAGTTTCCTAAGCGGGGGGGCTAACACCGGGGAGCTGTTTTTT.

The chain combines TRBV3-1 (or the pseudogene TRBV3-2) with TRBJ2-3; 11 bases match TRBD2. CDR1 and CDR2 (germline): LGHDT, YNNKEL (reference sequence). V dropped 4 bases and J dropped 2; count of bases not matched to a gene: 8. This CDR3 comprises 17 residues. The CDR3 bases are TGTGCCAGCAGCCGGGCTAGCGGGGGGTCCATCACAGATACGCAGTATTTT. Translating it yields CASSRASGGSITDTQYF.

The gene calls are TRBV27 and TRBJ1-5; 8 bases agree with TRBD1. V lost 2 bases and J lost 6; bases outside the gene matches: 9. The CDR3 length is 16 residues. CDR1 is MNHEY and CDR2 is SMNVEV in the germline V gene (reference sequence). CDR3 bases: TGTGCCAGCAGTTTAATGGCAGGGGGCGAAGGTCAGCCCCAGCATTTT. Amino acids: CASSLMAGGEGQPQHF.

The V call is TRBV18, the J call TRBJ1-1, with 8 bases lining up with TRBD1. The germline V gene encodes CDR1 KGHSH and CDR2 LQKENI. Unmatched junction bases numbered 5, after V lost 2 bases and J lost 0 bases. The CDR3 loop spans 16 amino acids. This CDR3 is CASSPWQGAMNTEAFF. The CDR3 DNA reads TGTGCCAGCTCACCATGGCAGGGGGCAATGAACACTGAAGCTTTCTTT.

In DNA form, the CDR3 reads TGTGCCAGCAGCTACAGGGGGGTGAACACTGAAGCTTTCTTT. It encodes CASSYRGVNTEAFF. This chain connects TRBV27 to TRBJ1-1; 8 positions agree with TRBD1. The CDR3 consists of 14 residues. The V segment lost 6 bases and the J segment 0 bases; nucleotides outside the gene matches: 3. The germline CDR1 and CDR2 sequences are MNHEY and SMNVEV (reference sequence).

The chain is built from TRBV14 and TRBJ1-2; D might be TRBD1 (5 bases). The V end was cut by 4 bases, the J end by 1 base, with 10 bases between. The CDR3 spans 14 residues. Germline CDR1 reads SGHDN; CDR2 reads FVKESK. The DNA of the CDR3 is TGTGCCAGCAGCCCCGCGGGGGGTAACTATGGCTACACCTTC. This sequence encodes CASSPAGGNYGYTF.

This chain links TRBV9 with TRBJ1-2; no reliable D call. CDR3 size: 13 residues. From germline, CDR1 is SGDLS and CDR2 YYNGEE. The ends were cut back, 3 bases at V and 1 base at J, with 7 bases in the middle. The CDR3 DNA follows: TGTGCCAGCAGCGCCCATAATAACTATGGCTACACCTTC. Its protein is CASSAHNNYGYTF.

This chain joins TRBV2 and TRBJ2-5; maybe TRBD2 (5 bases). This CDR3 is built from 14 residues. Germline V lookup: CDR1 SNHLY, CDR2 FYNNEI. V was pared by 3 bases and J by 5 bases, with 13 bases between. Here the CDR3 reads CASSEVLPGETQYF. The CDR3 region has the DNA TGTGCCAGCAGTGAGGTCCTCCCGGGGGAGACCCAGTACTTC. Together with reference TRBV2 and TRBJ2-5, the CDR3 gives the full variable domain: EPEVTQTPSHQVTQMGQEVILRCVPISNHLYFYWYRQILGQKVEFLVSFYNNEISEKSEIFDDQFSVERPDGSNFTLKIRSTKLEDSAMYFCASSEVLPGETQYFGPGTRLLVL.

This chain links TRBV19 with TRBJ2-1; possible D gene TRBD2, 6 bases. V lost 9 bases and J lost 5, with 23 bases in between. The germline gives CDR1 LNHDA, CDR2 SQIVND (reference sequence). The CDR3 has 16 residues. The DNA for the CDR3 is TGTGCCAGCCAGGAGGGGTGGGAGGTGGTAGACAATGAGCAGTTCTTC. It yields the protein CASQEGWEVVDNEQFF.

With respect to this clone: This sample also contains other DNA sequences that code for the same CDR3. CDR3 in DNA: TGTGCCAGCAGCCAAGCTTACGAGCAGTACTTC. This encodes CASSQAYEQYF. The rearrangement links TRBV3-1 (or the pseudogene TRBV3-2) to TRBJ2-7, with no clear D. V lost 1 base and J 4 bases, leaving 2 bases between the germline ends. Germline V gives CDR1 LGHDT, CDR2 YNNKEL (reference sequence). There are 11 residues in the CDR3.

The gene calls are TRBV19 and TRBJ1-4; D possibly corresponds to TRBD1 (6 bases). The V and J ends lost 5 bases and 8 bases respectively, with 21 bases between them. Per the germline V gene, CDR1 is LNHDA and CDR2 is SQIVND (reference sequence). The CDR3 is 16 residues long. CDR3 sequence: CASSSFDEGVNEKLFF. DNA of the CDR3: TGTGCCAGTAGTTCCTTCGACGAGGGGGTAAACGAAAAACTGTTTTTT.

This clone was seen just once. The genes are TRBV2 and TRBJ1-1; no firm D call. The CDR3 sequence is 13 residues long. Per the germline V gene, CDR1 is SNHLY and CDR2 is FYNNEI. V was pared by 7 bases and J by 5 bases, with 14 bases between. CDR3 protein: CASTLAEVTEAFF. CDR3 in DNA: TGTGCCAGCACCTTAGCGGAGGTAACTGAAGCTTTCTTT.